The rows below give T cell receptor beta chains drawn from one sample of a study of cytomegalovirus exposure and HLA in healthy donors. Some clones are missing from TCRdb's copy, which holds only in-frame ones; the method was immunoSEQ multiplex PCR. Seen here are tens of thousands of clones, 76% observed once, and the top ten hold over 2.5%. The sequenced material came from PBMCs. These receptors were taken from a man aged 18 to 35 in good health and CMV-seronegative. CDR3s include the opening cysteine and the closing phenylalanine or tryptophan. Each record gives: J gene, V gene, CDR3 protein.

j_gene: TRBJ1-5
v_gene: TRBV6-6
CDR3aa: CASSYSNQGNQPQHF

j_gene: TRBJ1-1
v_gene: TRBV6-5
CDR3aa: CASSYWQGRPEAFF

j_gene: TRBJ2-7
v_gene: TRBV9
CDR3aa: CASSVDWTGGYEQYF

j_gene: TRBJ2-1
v_gene: TRBV6-4
CDR3aa: CASSESGEHNEQFF

j_gene: TRBJ1-4
v_gene: TRBV5-6
CDR3aa: CTSSLESPGTRDNEKLFF

j_gene: TRBJ2-7
v_gene: TRBV27
CDR3aa: CASSLAGVSSYEQYF

j_gene: TRBJ2-5
v_gene: TRBV7-7
CDR3aa: CASSLAPARETQYF

j_gene: TRBJ2-2
v_gene: TRBV5-1
CDR3aa: CASSLQQGGTGELFF

j_gene: TRBJ2-1
v_gene: TRBV14
CDR3aa: CASSQDRVLWGGYNEQFF

j_gene: TRBJ1-1
v_gene: TRBV18
CDR3aa: CASSPRRTGTEAFF

j_gene: TRBJ2-3
v_gene: TRBV29-1
CDR3aa: CSVAGQGARSTQYF

j_gene: TRBJ2-3
v_gene: TRBV29-1
CDR3aa: CSVEVRTSGGTDTQYF

j_gene: TRBJ2-3
v_gene: TRBV19
CDR3aa: CASSMWGETDTQYF

j_gene: TRBJ2-5
v_gene: TRBV13
CDR3aa: CASSPSGGDQETQYF

j_gene: TRBJ1-4
v_gene: TRBV18
CDR3aa: CASSKTLGLPNEKLFF

j_gene: TRBJ1-4
v_gene: TRBV28
CDR3aa: CASRLAGEGEKLFF

j_gene: TRBJ1-1
v_gene: TRBV6-1
CDR3aa: CASRRAGVNTEAFF

j_gene: TRBJ1-2
v_gene: TRBV5-4
CDR3aa: CASSLDRGFNYGYTF

j_gene: TRBJ2-7
v_gene: TRBV6-4
CDR3aa: CASSDSSGWQGYEQYF

j_gene: TRBJ1-4
v_gene: TRBV28
CDR3aa: CASSLTGGKLFF

j_gene: TRBJ2-5
v_gene: TRBV30
CDR3aa: CAWSGWFSGGAKETQYF

j_gene: TRBJ1-1
v_gene: TRBV11-3
CDR3aa: CASSLGRGNTEAFF

j_gene: TRBJ1-2
v_gene: TRBV6-5
CDR3aa: CASSRTGHISYGYTF

j_gene: TRBJ1-4
v_gene: TRBV5-6
CDR3aa: CASKAGADEKLFF

j_gene: TRBJ2-5
v_gene: TRBV7-3
CDR3aa: CASSLMGGQGRETQYF

j_gene: TRBJ2-2
v_gene: TRBV5-6
CDR3aa: CASSLQQGASTGELFF

j_gene: TRBJ2-5
v_gene: TRBV19
CDR3aa: CASSGTGSAWQETQYF

j_gene: TRBJ2-7
v_gene: TRBV28
CDR3aa: CASSPSLRAMGGTDSYEQYF

j_gene: TRBJ2-3
v_gene: TRBV5-1
CDR3aa: CASSPGLTGVLSGDTQYF

j_gene: TRBJ2-7
v_gene: TRBV19
CDR3aa: CASASLDRTYEQYF

j_gene: TRBJ1-3
v_gene: TRBV6-5
CDR3aa: CASSATGSGNTIYF

j_gene: TRBJ1-1
v_gene: TRBV5-4
CDR3aa: CASSMTGSGTEAFF

j_gene: TRBJ2-7
v_gene: TRBV6-1
CDR3aa: CASTRDFRDYEQYF

j_gene: TRBJ2-1
v_gene: TRBV14
CDR3aa: CASSQDTAGGAFYNEQFF

j_gene: TRBJ2-5
v_gene: TRBV5-8
CDR3aa: CASSLYRLAGQETQYF

j_gene: TRBJ1-1
v_gene: TRBV10-3
CDR3aa: CAISLGGMTEAFF

j_gene: TRBJ1-5
v_gene: TRBV7-8
CDR3aa: CASSLAGTGVAAQHF

j_gene: TRBJ2-1
v_gene: TRBV5-6
CDR3aa: CASSLRLAGGHVVHEQFF

j_gene: TRBJ1-6
v_gene: TRBV5-1
CDR3aa: CASSLEDRVGSPLHF

j_gene: TRBJ2-2
v_gene: TRBV7-8
CDR3aa: CASSSRTMNTGELFF

j_gene: TRBJ2-2
v_gene: TRBV7-3
CDR3aa: CASSLQGANTGELFF

j_gene: TRBJ1-5
v_gene: TRBV27
CDR3aa: CASSGQGQSNQPQHF

j_gene: TRBJ1-3
v_gene: TRBV6-1
CDR3aa: CASSVAGNTIYF

j_gene: TRBJ1-6
v_gene: TRBV7-3
CDR3aa: CASSTEGGALHF

j_gene: TRBJ1-5
v_gene: TRBV19
CDR3aa: CASRSGSTPGWPQHF

j_gene: TRBJ2-5
v_gene: TRBV29-1
CDR3aa: CSVGGTSLLAQYF

j_gene: TRBJ1-5
v_gene: TRBV7-8
CDR3aa: CASSRYRDSNQPQHF

j_gene: TRBJ2-1
v_gene: TRBV9
CDR3aa: CASSARQSLGVYEQFF

j_gene: TRBJ2-3
v_gene: TRBV5-1
CDR3aa: CASSRDRVGTDTQYF

j_gene: TRBJ2-5
v_gene: TRBV9
CDR3aa: CASSVVSGGQETQYF

j_gene: TRBJ1-1
v_gene: TRBV7-9
CDR3aa: CASSLPTVKAFF

j_gene: TRBJ1-1
v_gene: TRBV5-1
CDR3aa: CASGISGDGDTEAFF

j_gene: TRBJ2-2
v_gene: TRBV19
CDR3aa: CASRLAANTGELFF

j_gene: TRBJ1-5
v_gene: TRBV27
CDR3aa: CASRKGYSNQPQHF

j_gene: TRBJ1-5
v_gene: TRBV7-2
CDR3aa: CASSLSQGENQPQHF

j_gene: TRBJ2-3
v_gene: TRBV10-1
CDR3aa: CASSESRGGTDTQYF

j_gene: TRBJ1-2
v_gene: TRBV28
CDR3aa: CASSWTGGNGYTF